This entry is about one TCR beta chain. These data belong to a study of blood T cell repertoires in COVID-19. For the study at large: Specimens from acute and convalescent COVID-19 originated in the United States, Italy and Spain.

Trimming took 6 bases from V and 9 from J, leaving 15 bases between them. The CDR3 spans 14 residues. In germline, CDR1 is MNHEY, CDR2 SMNVEV (reference sequence). TCRdb keeps only in-frame clones here, not all; method: immunoSEQ multiplex PCR. Of about 440,000 clones in the sample, around 90% are singletons; the top ten hold just under 2%. The chain employs TRBV27 and TRBJ1-6; D might be TRBD1 (5 bases). The sequence came from a woman younger than 30 with acute COVID-19. The specimen was PBMCs or T cells enriched from blood (not recorded which). CDR3 DNA sequence: TGTGCCAGCAGGGGGCCCGGCTCGCTTTCACCCCTCCACTTT. This encodes CASRGPGSLSPLHF.